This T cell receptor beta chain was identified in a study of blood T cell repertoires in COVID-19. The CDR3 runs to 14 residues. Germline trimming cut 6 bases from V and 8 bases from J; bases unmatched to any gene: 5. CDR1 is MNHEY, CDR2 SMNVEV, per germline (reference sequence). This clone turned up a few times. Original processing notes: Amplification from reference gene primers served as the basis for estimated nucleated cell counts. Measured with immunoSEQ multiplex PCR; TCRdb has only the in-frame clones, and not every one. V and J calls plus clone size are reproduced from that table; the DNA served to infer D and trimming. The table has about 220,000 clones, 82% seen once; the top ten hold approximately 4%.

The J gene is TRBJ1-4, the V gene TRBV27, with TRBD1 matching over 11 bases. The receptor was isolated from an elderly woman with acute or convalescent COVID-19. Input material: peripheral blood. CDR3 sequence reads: CASRRTGGAEKLFF. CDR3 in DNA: TGTGCCAGCAGGAGGACAGGGGGCGCGGAAAAACTGTTTTTT.